This T cell receptor beta chain was documented in a study of blood T cell repertoires in COVID-19. Trimming left V 5 bases short and J 2 bases short, with 11 bases between. The CDR3 sequence is 14 residues long. Germline V gene data show CDR1 as MNHEY and CDR2 as SMNVEV (reference sequence). The table came from immunoSEQ multiplex PCR; TCRdb's copy has only in-frame clones and leaves some out. The sample has around 210,000 clones, over 70% seen once. The chain is built from TRBV27 and TRBJ2-3; a weak D match, TRBD1 (6 bases). The TCR originated in a woman aged 70-85 years with acute or convalescent COVID-19. Input material: peripheral blood. DNA of the CDR3: TGTGCCAGCAGTATCCGGACAGACACAGATACGCAGTATTTT. It is translated as CASSIRTDTDTQYF.